Detailed here is one T cell receptor (beta chain). This sample stems from a study of blood T cell repertoires in COVID-19. Whole-study context: From the United States, Italy and Spain came samples of acute and convalescent COVID-19. Sample material is recorded as cDNA or gDNA derived from T cells, B-cell-depleted T cells, or PBMCs.

Seattle's enrolled individuals joined amid active infection and were then monitored longitudinally. Germline CDR1 reads LNHDA; CDR2 reads SQIVND (reference sequence). V lost 0 bases, J lost 1 base, and 6 bases lay in between. The CDR3 is 14 residues long. Authors' methods: Amplification with reference gene primers provided the estimates of nucleated cell counts. Clones were read by immunoSEQ multiplex PCR, and TCRdb kept only the in-frame ones, dropping some. The V and J calls and clone size are taken from that table; D and trimming were inferred from the DNA. In the table there are around 120,000 clones, over 85% of which are singletons.

This TCR was sampled from a man aged 60-69 years with COVID-19, enrolled during active disease. V gene TRBV19 combines with J gene TRBJ2-5, with D unclear. Sequences were obtained from peripheral blood. The CDR3 protein is CASSIEQFQETQYF. The CDR3 nucleotides are TGTGCCAGTAGTATAGAACAATTCCAAGAGACCCAGTACTTC.